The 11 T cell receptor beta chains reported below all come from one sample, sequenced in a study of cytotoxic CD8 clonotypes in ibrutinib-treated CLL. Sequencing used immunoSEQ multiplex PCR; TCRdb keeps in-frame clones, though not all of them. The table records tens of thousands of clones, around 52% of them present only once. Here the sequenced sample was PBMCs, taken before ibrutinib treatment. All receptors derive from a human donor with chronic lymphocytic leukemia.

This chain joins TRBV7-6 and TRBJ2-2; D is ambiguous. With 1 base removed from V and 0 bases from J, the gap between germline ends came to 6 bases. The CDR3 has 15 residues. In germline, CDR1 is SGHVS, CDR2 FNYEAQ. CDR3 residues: CASSLDPANTGELFF. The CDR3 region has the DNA TGTGCCAGCAGCTTAGACCCAGCGAACACCGGGGAGCTGTTTTTT. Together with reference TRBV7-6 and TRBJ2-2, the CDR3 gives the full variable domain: GAGVSQSPRYKVTKRGQDVALRCDPISGHVSLYWYRQALGQGPEFLTYFNYEAQQDKSGLPNDRFSAERPEGSISTLTIQRTEQRDSAMYRCASSLDPANTGELFFGEGSRLTVL.

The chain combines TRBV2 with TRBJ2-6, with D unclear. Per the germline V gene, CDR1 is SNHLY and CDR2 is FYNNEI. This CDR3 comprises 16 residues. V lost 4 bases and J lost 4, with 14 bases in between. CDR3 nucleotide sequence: TGTGCCAGCAGTGGAGACTCTTCTTCCGGGGCCAACGTCCTGACTTTC. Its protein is CASSGDSSSGANVLTF.

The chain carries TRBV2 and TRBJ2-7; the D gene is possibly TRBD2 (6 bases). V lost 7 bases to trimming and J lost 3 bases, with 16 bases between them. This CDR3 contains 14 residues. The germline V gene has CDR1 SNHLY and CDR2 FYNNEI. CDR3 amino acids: CASMGRETLYEQYF. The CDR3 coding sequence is TGTGCCAGCATGGGGCGGGAAACACTCTACGAGCAGTACTTC.

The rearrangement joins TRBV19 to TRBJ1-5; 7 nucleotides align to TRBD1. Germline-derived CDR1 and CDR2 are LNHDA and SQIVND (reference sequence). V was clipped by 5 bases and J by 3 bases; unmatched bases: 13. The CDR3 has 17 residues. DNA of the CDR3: TGTGCCAGTAGTCGACAGGGAGGGGGTATAGCCAATCAGCCCCAGCATTTT. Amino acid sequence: CASSRQGGGIANQPQHF.

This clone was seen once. CDR3 in DNA: TGTGCCAGCAGTATTAGCGGGGGGCCCTACAATGAGCAGTTCTTC. Translating gives CASSISGGPYNEQFF. The chain couples TRBV27 to TRBJ2-1; TRBD2 matches at 10 bases. The CDR3 spans 15 residues. J lost 2 bases, V lost 5 bases, and 3 bases had no gene match. Germline V gives CDR1 MNHEY, CDR2 SMNVEV (reference sequence).

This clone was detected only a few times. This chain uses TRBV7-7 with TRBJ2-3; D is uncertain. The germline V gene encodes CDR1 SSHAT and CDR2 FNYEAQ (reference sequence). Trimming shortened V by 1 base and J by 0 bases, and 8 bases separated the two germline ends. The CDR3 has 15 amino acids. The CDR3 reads CASSLGLGSTDTQYF. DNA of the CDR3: TGTGCCAGCAGCTTAGGGCTAGGTAGCACAGATACGCAGTATTTT.

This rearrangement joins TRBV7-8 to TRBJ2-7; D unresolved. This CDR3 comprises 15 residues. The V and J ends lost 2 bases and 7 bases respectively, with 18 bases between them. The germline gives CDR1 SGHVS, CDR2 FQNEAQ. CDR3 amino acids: CASSLHPSTSREQYF. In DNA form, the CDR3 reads TGTGCCAGCAGCTTACATCCCTCGACGTCACGAGAGCAGTACTTC.

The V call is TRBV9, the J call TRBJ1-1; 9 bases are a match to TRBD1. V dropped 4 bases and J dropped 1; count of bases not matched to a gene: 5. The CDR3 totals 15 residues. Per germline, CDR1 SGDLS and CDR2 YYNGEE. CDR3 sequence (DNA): TGTGCCAGCAGCTCAAGGGACAGGGAGAACACTGAAGCTTTCTTT. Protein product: CASSSRDRENTEAFF.

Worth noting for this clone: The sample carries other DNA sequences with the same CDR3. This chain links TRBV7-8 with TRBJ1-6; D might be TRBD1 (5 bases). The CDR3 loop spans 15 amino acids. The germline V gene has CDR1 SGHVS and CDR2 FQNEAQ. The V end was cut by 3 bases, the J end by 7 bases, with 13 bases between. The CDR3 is CASSLAGRGNSPLHF. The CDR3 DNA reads TGTGCCAGCAGCTTGGCGGGGAGGGGAAATTCACCCCTCCACTTT.

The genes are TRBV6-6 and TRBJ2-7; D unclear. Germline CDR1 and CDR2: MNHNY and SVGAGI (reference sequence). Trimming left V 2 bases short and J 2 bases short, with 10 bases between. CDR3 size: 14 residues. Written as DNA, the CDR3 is TGTGCCAGCAGTTACCTCCTCAGCGCCTACGAGCAGTACTTC. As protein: CASSYLLSAYEQYF.

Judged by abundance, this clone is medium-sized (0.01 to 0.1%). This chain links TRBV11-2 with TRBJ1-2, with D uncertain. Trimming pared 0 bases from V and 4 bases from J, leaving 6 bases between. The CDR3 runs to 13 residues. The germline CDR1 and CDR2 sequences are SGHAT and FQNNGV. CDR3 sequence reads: CASSLENTYGYTF. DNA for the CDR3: TGTGCCAGCAGCTTAGAGAATACCTATGGCTACACCTTC.